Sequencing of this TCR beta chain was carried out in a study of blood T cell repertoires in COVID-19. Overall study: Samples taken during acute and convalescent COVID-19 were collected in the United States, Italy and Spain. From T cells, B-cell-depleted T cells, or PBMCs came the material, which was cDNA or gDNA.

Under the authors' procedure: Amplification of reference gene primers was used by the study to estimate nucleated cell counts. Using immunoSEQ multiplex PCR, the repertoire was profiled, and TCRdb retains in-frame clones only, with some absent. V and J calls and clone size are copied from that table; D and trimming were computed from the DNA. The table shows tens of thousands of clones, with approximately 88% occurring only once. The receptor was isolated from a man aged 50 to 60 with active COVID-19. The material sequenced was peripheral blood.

CDR3 nucleotides: TGTGCCAGTACCCCGGGGTCCAATCAGCCCCAGCATTTT. This encodes CASTPGSNQPQHF. This chain joins TRBV19 and TRBJ1-5; D not certain. This CDR3 region has 13 residues. With 7 bases removed from V and 3 bases from J, the gap between germline ends came to 10 bases. Per germline, CDR1 LNHDA and CDR2 SQIVND (reference sequence).